Each of the 15 T cell receptor beta chains below was sequenced from the same sample in a study of blood T cell repertoires in COVID-19. Produced via immunoSEQ multiplex PCR; TCRdb's table is partial and in-frame only. The table has 200,000 to 250,000 clones, 83% seen once. The sample consisted of peripheral blood. These receptors were collected from a young woman with COVID-19, enrolled during active disease.

This sequence joins TRBV4-2 and TRBJ2-7; D perhaps matches TRBD1 (6 bases). V lost 0 bases, J lost 2 bases, and 26 bases lay in between. The CDR3 loop spans 20 amino acids. Germline-derived CDR1 and CDR2 are LGHNA and YNFKEQ. The CDR3 is CASSQERRVGAVSGAYEQYF. CDR3 DNA sequence: TGTGCCAGCAGCCAAGAGAGGCGCGTAGGAGCGGTTTCAGGGGCCTACGAGCAGTACTTC.

The V and J genes are TRBV5-5 and TRBJ1-5; maybe TRBD1 (5 bases). This CDR3 comprises 14 residues. V dropped 0 bases and J dropped 5 bases, with 9 bases sitting between them. Germline V lookup: CDR1 SGHKS, CDR2 YYEKEE (reference sequence). DNA of the CDR3: TGTGCCAGCAGCTTGGTCGCGGGGGATCAGCCCCAGCATTTT. Amino acid sequence: CASSLVAGDQPQHF.

The V gene is TRBV7-8, the J gene TRBJ2-7; D is possibly TRBD2 (7 bases). V dropped 5 bases and J dropped 7 bases, with 18 bases sitting between them. The CDR3 has 14 amino acids. Germline CDR1 reads SGHVS; CDR2 reads FQNEAQ. DNA for the CDR3: TGTGCCAGCAGCGCCCCTGGGGGGGCGAGGGAGCAGTACTTC. Its translation: CASSAPGGAREQYF. Full variable domain (remainder filled in from reference TRBV7-8 and TRBJ2-7): GAGVSQSPRYKVAKRGQDVALRCDPISGHVSLFWYQQALGQGPEFLTYFQNEAQLDKSGLPSDRFFAERPEGSVSTLKIQRTQQEDSAVYLCASSAPGGAREQYFGPGTRLTVT.

The rearrangement links TRBV7-2 to TRBJ2-2, with D possibly matching TRBD2 (7 bases). V lost 4 bases to trimming and J lost 3 bases, with 12 bases between them. The CDR3 is 15 amino acids. CDR1 is SGHTA and CDR2 is FQGNSA in the germline V gene. CDR3 coding DNA: TGTGCCAGCAGCTCGCGGGGGCTTTACACCGGGGAGCTGTTTTTT. This translates into CASSSRGLYTGELFF.

The V gene is TRBV7-9, the J gene TRBJ2-1, with 10 bases identical to TRBD2. The V gene's germline CDR1 is SEHNR and CDR2 FQNEAQ (reference sequence). There are 18 residues in the CDR3. V lost 5 bases, J lost 7 bases, and 17 bases stayed unmatched. CDR3 in amino acids: CASSLGLAEAGVQNEQFF. The CDR3 bases are TGTGCCAGCAGCCTAGGACTAGCGGAGGCAGGGGTACAAAATGAGCAGTTCTTC.

The chain is built from TRBV14 and TRBJ2-7; TRBD1 might be the D (6 bases). CDR3 length equals 13 residues. The V end lost 4 bases, the J end lost 6 bases, and 13 bases lay between the germline ends. The germline CDR1 and CDR2 sequences are SGHDN and FVKESK. The CDR3 loop is CASSRYRVGEQYF. DNA of the CDR3: TGTGCCAGCAGCCGGTACAGGGTTGGCGAGCAGTACTTC.

The chain couples TRBV29-1 to TRBJ1-1, with D tentatively TRBD1 (5 bases). V was pared by 3 bases and J by 0 bases, with 20 bases between. This CDR3 has 17 residues. The germline gives CDR1 SQVTM, CDR2 ANQGSEA. CDR3 amino acids: CSVDQKPGGTVNTEAFF. Here the CDR3 DNA reads TGCAGCGTTGACCAAAAACCCGGAGGGACGGTGAACACTGAAGCTTTCTTT.

This chain links TRBV18 with TRBJ2-5, with 7 positions matching TRBD1. The CDR3 contains 14 residues. Germline values: CDR1 KGHSH, CDR2 LQKENI. J lost 4 bases, V lost 2 bases, and 4 bases had no gene match. The CDR3 is CASSPTGVRETQYF. CDR3 DNA: TGTGCCAGCTCACCAACAGGGGTGCGAGAGACCCAGTACTTC.

J is TRBJ1-2 and V is TRBV5-6, with D unresolved. Trimming left V 3 bases short and J 1 base short, with 16 bases between. The CDR3 is 16 residues long. Germline lookup yields CDR1 SGHDT and CDR2 YYEEEE. CDR3 nucleotide sequence: TGTGCCAGCAGCTGGACTGGGAACGGATTTAACTATGGCTACACCTTC. This sequence encodes CASSWTGNGFNYGYTF.

In this sample, this clone turned up once. The genes are TRBV3-1 (or the pseudogene TRBV3-2) and TRBJ1-2, with a possible D match to TRBD1 (5 bases). The CDR3 is 12 residues long. Germline V gene data show CDR1 as LGHDT and CDR2 as YNNKEL (reference sequence). Between the trimmed V and J ends, which lost 0 bases and 12 bases, there was a span of 11 bases. CDR3 sequence (DNA): TGTGCCAGCAGCCAAGATCGGAGGGGACACACCTTC. Amino acids: CASSQDRRGHTF.

This chain connects TRBV6-6 to TRBJ2-1; D might be TRBD1 (5 bases). The CDR3 is 13 residues long. V dropped 2 bases and J dropped 7 bases, with 9 bases sitting between them. The germline V gene encodes CDR1 MNHNY and CDR2 SVGAGI (reference sequence). The CDR3 loop reads CASSYRPGNEQFF. The CDR3, as DNA: TGTGCCAGCAGTTACAGGCCAGGGAATGAGCAGTTCTTC.

This chain joins TRBV27 and TRBJ1-5; TRBD1 might be the D (5 bases). Trimming removed 3 bases from V and 5 bases from J, with 14 bases in between. Per the germline V gene, CDR1 is MNHEY and CDR2 is SMNVEV (reference sequence). This CDR3 spans 15 amino acids. The CDR3 loop reads CASSFYSGKDQPQHF. DNA of the CDR3: TGTGCCAGCAGTTTCTATTCAGGGAAGGATCAGCCCCAGCATTTT.

The chain recombines TRBV6-5 with TRBJ2-7, with D unclear. Trimming removed 4 bases at V and 5 bases at J, with 6 bases between. CDR3 length: 11 residues. The V gene's germline CDR1 is MNHEY and CDR2 SVGAGI. This CDR3 reads CASSSSNEQYF. CDR3 in DNA: TGTGCCAGCAGTTCAAGCAACGAGCAGTACTTC.

The V gene is TRBV6-2 or TRBV6-3, the J gene TRBJ2-5, with 9 positions matching TRBD1. This CDR3 spans 15 amino acids. Germline V lookup: CDR1 MNHEY, CDR2 SVGEGT. Unmatched junction bases numbered 7, after V lost 5 bases and J lost 3 bases. CDR3 loop: CASSGSGTGKETQYF. CDR3 in DNA: TGTGCCAGCAGTGGCTCCGGGACAGGGAAAGAGACCCAGTACTTC.

The V call is TRBV3-1 (or the pseudogene TRBV3-2), the J call TRBJ2-5; TRBD2 aligns across 8 bases. J was trimmed by 2 bases and V by 4 bases; bases with no gene match: 9. The CDR3 consists of 16 residues. The germline V gene has CDR1 LGHDT and CDR2 YNNKEL (reference sequence). The CDR3 sequence: CASSLYGAGAQETQYF. The CDR3 DNA reads as TGTGCCAGCAGCCTCTATGGAGCGGGGGCACAAGAGACCCAGTACTTC.